A single sample gave rise to the 30 T cell receptor beta chains below, sequenced in a study of blood T cells in healthy people across ages. A sample-barcoded 5' primer and a J-beta primer mix were used in a second PCR of roughly 7 to 11 cycles. TCRdb reprocessed the 5' RACE reads with MiXCR, giving one entry per CDR3 protein. Of 1.5 million to 2 million distinct CDR3 sequences in the sample, 28% are singletons; the top ten hold 7.7%. Sequences were obtained from blood. The source is a woman aged 25 to 39 in good health.

The chain is built from TRBV6-5 and TRBJ2-7; 8 positions match TRBD2. V gave up 6 bases and J gave up 2 bases; unmatched junction bases: 9. The germline gives CDR1 MNHEY, CDR2 SVGAGI. The CDR3 has 15 amino acids. CDR3 DNA sequence: TGTGCCAGCAGACTGAGGGTAGCGGGACCCTACGAGCAGTACTTC. It translates to CASRLRVAGPYEQYF.

This clonotype came up many times. The chain couples TRBV6-2 or TRBV6-3 to TRBJ2-7; D unresolved. The CDR3 sequence is 13 residues long. The germline gives CDR1 MNHEY, CDR2 SVGEGT. Trimming removed 6 bases at V and 0 bases at J, with 9 bases between. The CDR3 sequence: CASRPSISYEQYF. The CDR3 bases are TGTGCCAGCAGGCCGTCCATCTCCTACGAGCAGTACTTC.

V is TRBV12-5 and J is TRBJ1-2; maybe TRBD1 (6 bases). Germline V gene data show CDR1 as LGHNT and CDR2 as FRNRAP. Trimming removed 2 bases from V and 8 bases from J, with 12 bases in between. The CDR3 is 13 amino acids. CDR3 loop: CASGLYGQSGYTF. The DNA for the CDR3 is TGTGCTAGTGGTTTGTACGGACAGTCGGGCTACACCTTC.

The CDR3 loop is CASSPAGGVQPYEQYF. The CDR3 region has the DNA TGTGCCAGCTCACCGGCCGGGGGAGTACAGCCCTACGAGCAGTACTTC. J is TRBJ2-7 and V is TRBV18; perhaps TRBD2 as D (6 bases). Germline CDR1 and CDR2: KGHSH and LQKENI. V lost 3 bases and J lost 2, with 17 bases in between. The CDR3 length is 16 residues.

This clonotype was observed a handful of times. V usage is TRBV9 and J usage is TRBJ2-5; no definite D call. This CDR3 spans 16 amino acids. V lost 0 bases and J lost 5, with 17 bases in between. CDR1 is SGDLS and CDR2 is YYNGEE in the germline V gene. The CDR3 coding sequence is TGTGCCAGCAGCGTAGAGGCAGGCGCGATATGGGAGACCCAGTACTTC. Translation: CASSVEAGAIWETQYF.

The V gene is TRBV25-1, the J gene TRBJ2-2, with 9 positions matching TRBD1. The CDR3 loop spans 15 amino acids. With V trimmed by 2 bases and J by 6 bases, 4 bases remained unmatched. CDR1 is MGHDK, CDR2 SYGVNS, per germline. CDR3 protein: CASSEGQGRAGELFF. DNA for the CDR3: TGTGCCAGCAGTGAAGGACAGGGGAGAGCCGGGGAGCTGTTTTTT.

This sequence joins TRBV2 and TRBJ1-2; possible D gene TRBD1, 6 bases. Germline loops: CDR1 SNHLY, CDR2 FYNNEI. Trimming took 6 bases from V and 4 from J, leaving 21 bases between them. This CDR3 comprises 16 residues. The DNA of the CDR3 is TGTGCCAGCAGCTTATCGTCCCGGACAGACACCTATGGCTACACCTTC. It encodes CASSLSSRTDTYGYTF.

This clonotype was seen only a few times. The rearrangement uses TRBV7-2 and TRBJ2-5, with TRBD1 identical over 7 bases. The junction had 5 bases not matched to a gene; V was cut back by 5 bases and J by 5 bases. The CDR3 consists of 13 residues. The V gene's germline CDR1 is SGHTA and CDR2 FQGNSA. Here the CDR3 reads CASSPDRFETQYF. The CDR3 DNA reads TGTGCCAGCAGCCCGGACAGGTTTGAGACCCAGTACTTC.

The chain has TRBV28 and TRBJ1-5; 9 positions agree with TRBD1. Germline V CDR1 and CDR2: MDHEN, SYDVKM. This CDR3 has 14 amino acids. The V and J ends lost 6 bases and 3 bases, in that order; junction bases with no gene match: 3. CDR3 nucleotides: TGTGCCAGCAGACAGGGGGCGAACAATCAGCCCCAGCATTTT. It translates to CASRQGANNQPQHF.

This clonotype was recorded many times. The chain employs TRBV27 and TRBJ2-7, with TRBD2 matching 7 bases. Unmatched junction bases numbered 13, after V lost 2 bases and J lost 0 bases. The CDR3 extends over 18 amino acids. Germline V CDR1 and CDR2: MNHEY, SMNVEV (reference sequence). CDR3 DNA sequence: TGTGCCAGCAGTTTACGTGACAGAGGGACTATATACTCCTACGAGCAGTACTTC. It codes for CASSLRDRGTIYSYEQYF.

This clonotype was recorded a few times. The rearrangement uses TRBV18 and TRBJ2-1; D possibly corresponds to TRBD1 (7 bases). This CDR3 comprises 16 residues. Trimming cost V 1 base and J 6 bases, with 16 bases left between them. CDR1 and CDR2 from the germline V gene are KGHSH and LQKENI. DNA of the CDR3: TGTGCCAGCTCACCACGACAGGGAGTGGGGGGCAATGAGCAGTTCTTC. This sequence encodes CASSPRQGVGGNEQFF.

The chain has TRBV6-5 and TRBJ2-5; 9 nucleotides agree with TRBD1. The CDR3 extends over 15 amino acids. J lost 5 bases, V lost 5 bases, and 9 bases had no gene match. CDR1 MNHEY and CDR2 SVGAGI come from the germline V gene. This CDR3 is CASSVDRGERETQYF. DNA of the CDR3: TGTGCCAGCAGTGTGGACAGGGGTGAGAGGGAGACCCAGTACTTC.

This chain connects TRBV4-2 to TRBJ2-2, with D maybe TRBD2 (6 bases). The germline V gene encodes CDR1 LGHNA and CDR2 YNFKEQ. CDR3 size: 14 residues. V was pared by 0 bases and J by 4 bases, with 6 bases between. CDR3 DNA: TGTGCCAGCAGCCAAGAGGGGGGCACCGGGGAGCTGTTTTTT. It is translated as CASSQEGGTGELFF.

This clonotype was seen a handful of times. It may be a read error: a sequence one base away is much more abundant. J is TRBJ2-7 and V is TRBV12-3 or TRBV12-4, with D perhaps matching TRBD2 (6 bases). Trimming left V 7 bases short and J 2 bases short, with 15 bases between. CDR3 length: 14 residues. The CDR3 protein is CASTGGMHTYEQYF. CDR3 in DNA: TGTGCCAGCACCGGAGGGATGCACACCTACGAGCAGTACTTC.

V and J are TRBV3-1 and TRBJ2-1, with 11 bases matching TRBD2. The length of the CDR3 is 15 residues. Per the germline V gene, CDR1 is LGHDT and CDR2 is YNNKEL (reference sequence). The J segment lost 4 bases and the V segment lost 6 bases, leaving 5 bases of the junction unmatched. Here the CDR3 DNA reads TGTGCCAGCAGACAGACTAGCGGGAAGTACAATGAGCAGTTCTTC. Protein product: CASRQTSGKYNEQFF.

This chain connects TRBV7-2 to TRBJ2-1; the D is unclear. V was trimmed by 6 bases and J by 5 bases, leaving 14 bases between them. Germline V gives CDR1 SGHTA, CDR2 FQGNSA. The CDR3 contains 14 residues. For the CDR3, the DNA is TGTGCCAGCAGTCCTATGGGGATCCACAATGAGCAGTTCTTC. Translating gives CASSPMGIHNEQFF. The whole variable domain, filled in from reference TRBV7-2 and TRBJ2-1, reads GAGVSQSPSNKVTEKGKDVELRCDPISGHTALYWYRQSLGQGLEFLIYFQGNSAPDKSGLPSDRFSAERTGGSVSTLTIQRTQQEDSAVYLCASSPMGIHNEQFFGPGTRLTVL.

As to this clonotype: A much larger clone sits a single nucleotide away, making a read error possible. This chain uses TRBV12-3 or TRBV12-4 with TRBJ1-6; no definite D call. This CDR3 is built from 13 residues. The CDR3, as DNA: TGTGCCAGTAAGAGCTCCGATAATTCACCCCTCCACTTT. This encodes CASKSSDNSPLHF.

The rearrangement joins TRBV20-1 to TRBJ2-3, with D possibly being TRBD1 or TRBD2 (5 bases each). CDR3 length equals 14 residues. Germline V gene data show CDR1 as DFQATT and CDR2 as SNEGSKA (reference sequence). Trimming took off 8 bases at V and 6 bases at J, with 21 bases between the two ends. The CDR3 spells CSYAMTLGTDTQYF. For the CDR3, the DNA is TGCAGTTACGCCATGACGTTGGGGACCGATACGCAGTATTTT.

On this clonotype: This clone may be a read error of a much larger clone one base away. The chain employs TRBV10-3 and TRBJ2-3; maybe TRBD2 (6 bases). The CDR3 runs to 15 residues. CDR1 is ENHRY and CDR2 is SYGVKD in the germline V gene. CDR3 amino acids: CAISESTRGADTPYF. As DNA, the CDR3 is TGTGCCATCAGTGAGTCGACTAGAGGGGCAGATACGCCGTATTTT.

Worth noting for this clonotype: A read error is likely, as this CDR3 ends without the conserved phenylalanine or tryptophan. The chain couples TRBV20-1 to TRBJ2-5; D not resolved. The J call may be in error: the DNA end matches TRBJ2-7 better. The germline V gene encodes CDR1 DFQATT and CDR2 SNEGSKA (reference sequence). The CDR3 is 13 residues long. The CDR3 spells CSARELLTYEQYS. CDR3 nucleotide sequence: TGCAGTGCTAGAGAACTGCTGACCTACGAGCAGTACTCC.

This clonotype has only one observation. A read error may be the cause here, since a much bigger clone is one base away. V usage is TRBV7-6 and J usage is TRBJ2-7, with TRBD2 matching over 10 bases. The V gene end was trimmed by 2 bases and the J gene end by 7 bases; junction bases not matched to a gene: 8. Germline CDR1 SGHVS, CDR2 FNYEAQ. The CDR3 runs to 15 residues. Here the CDR3 reads CASSLKASGSGEQYF. The CDR3 nucleotides read TGTGCCAGCAGCTTAAAGGCTAGCGGGAGCGGTGAGCAGTACTTC.

The V and J genes are TRBV5-1 and TRBJ1-1, with TRBD1 identical over 7 bases. The CDR3 extends over 14 amino acids. Germline V gives CDR1 SGHRS, CDR2 YFSETQ. The V segment lost 5 bases and the J segment 4 bases; nucleotides outside the gene matches: 8. CDR3 DNA: TGCGCCAGCAGTATCGACAGGGCTCGCACTGAAGCTTTCTTT. It translates to CASSIDRARTEAFF. The full variable domain, in which reference TRBV5-1 and TRBJ1-1 provide the parts outside the CDR3, is KAGVTQTPRYLIKTRGQQVTLSCSPISGHRSVSWYQQTPGQGLQFLFEYFSETQRNKGNFPGRFSGRQFSNSRSEMNVSTLELGDSALYLCASSIDRARTEAFFGQGTRLTVV.

The V call is TRBV12-3 or TRBV12-4, the J call TRBJ2-4; 14 bases align to TRBD2. The J call is uncertain, as TRBJ2-7 better fits the DNA end. The CDR3 is 17 amino acids. The CDR3 sequence is CASSGRTSGGPLDEQYF. CDR3 sequence (DNA): TGTGCCAGCAGTGGACGGACTAGCGGGGGGCCCCTTGACGAGCAGTACTTC.

V usage is TRBV12-3 or TRBV12-4 and J usage is TRBJ2-3; 10 bases agree with TRBD2. Unmatched junction bases numbered 9, after V lost 3 bases and J lost 6 bases. This CDR3 is 16 amino acids long. The CDR3 DNA sequence: TGTGCCAGCAGTTTTTGGTGGACTAGCGGACCGGATACGCAGTATTTT. Its translation is CASSFWWTSGPDTQYF.

This clonotype was counted at least ten times. The chain links TRBV29-1 to TRBJ2-7; perhaps D is TRBD1 or TRBD2 (5 bases each). The germline gives CDR1 SQVTM, CDR2 ANQGSEA. This CDR3 has 12 residues. Trimming shortened V by 6 bases and J by 5 bases, and 14 bases separated the two germline ends. CDR3 coding DNA: TGCAGCGTGAACCGGGACGGCGACGAGCAGTACTTC. Translating it yields CSVNRDGDEQYF.

V is TRBV12-3 or TRBV12-4 and J is TRBJ1-2; no clear D. Trimming stripped 0 bases from V and 4 bases from J, with 12 bases between. The CDR3 contains 15 residues. This CDR3 is CASSLAWGVGYGYTF. CDR3 nucleotides: TGTGCCAGCAGTTTAGCTTGGGGTGTAGGCTATGGCTACACCTTC.

This clonotype was found many times. The chain combines TRBV3-1 with TRBJ2-1, with 8 bases matching TRBD1. The germline gives CDR1 LGHDT, CDR2 YNNKEL (reference sequence). The CDR3 runs 18 residues. After removal of 1 base from V and 0 bases from J, the junction contained 8 bases not matched to a gene. CDR3 protein: CASSQVIQDRDSYNEQFF. In DNA form, the CDR3 reads TGTGCCAGCAGCCAAGTAATCCAGGACAGGGACTCCTACAATGAGCAGTTCTTC.

The CDR3 is CASSRGSATNEKLFF. Here the CDR3 DNA reads TGTGCCAGCAGCCGAGGGAGCGCAACTAATGAAAAACTGTTTTTT. The genes are TRBV7-9 and TRBJ1-4; D call uncertain. In germline, CDR1 is SEHNR, CDR2 FQNEAQ (reference sequence). This CDR3 spans 15 amino acids. V shed 5 bases and J shed 0 bases, with 10 bases lying between them.

This clonotype was seen at least ten times. A much bigger clone sits one base away, suggesting this may be a read error. This chain joins TRBV20-1 and TRBJ2-5; the D call may be TRBD1 or TRBD2 (6 bases each). V was shortened by 7 bases and J by 1 base, with 16 bases between the two germline ends. The CDR3 is made up of 14 amino acids. Per the germline V gene, CDR1 is DFQATT and CDR2 is SNEGSKA (reference sequence). In nucleotides, the CDR3 is TGCAGTGGATTGGGGGGCTGGAGCCAAGAGACCCAGTACTTC. This gives the protein CSGLGGWSQETQYF.

The table lists this clonotype with a few counts. The V call is TRBV7-2, the J call TRBJ2-5; D is perhaps TRBD1 (6 bases). The CDR3 runs to 14 residues. Germline CDR1 and CDR2: SGHTA and FQGNSA. V was pared by 0 bases and J by 5 bases, with 10 bases between. CDR3 sequence: CASSLAGAMETQYF. The DNA of the CDR3 is TGTGCCAGCAGCTTAGCGGGGGCCATGGAGACCCAGTACTTC.